Listed below are T cell receptor beta chains from one sample, sequenced in a study of T-cell reconstitution after alpha-beta-depleted transplantation in children. TCRdb reprocessed the PCR reads with MiXCR, giving one entry per CDR3 protein. The data hold 350,000 to 500,000 distinct CDR3 sequences, with around 46% observed a single time. Specimen: PBMCs, collected before TCRalphabeta/CD19-depleted stem cell transplant. These TCRs come from a girl aged 2-10 years with aplastic anemia, due to receive a stem cell transplant. CDR3s include the opening cysteine and the closing phenylalanine or tryptophan. Each record gives: CDR3 DNA, CDR3 protein, clone size, J gene, D gene, V gene. D genes are given only for firm matches. The listing skips clone size in some rows; elsewhere it reads once, few, many or a size class.

cdr3_nt: TGCAGTGCAGGGGCCAGCGGGAGCACCGGGGAGCTGTTTTTT
cdr3_aa: CSAGASGSTGELFF
clone_size: NA
j_call: TRBJ2-2
d_call: TRBD2
v_call: TRBV20-1

cdr3_nt: TGTGCCATCAGTCGAGGACTAGCGGGGGACGGAGATACGCAGTATTTT
cdr3_aa: CAISRGLAGDGDTQYF
clone_size: NA
j_call: TRBJ2-3
d_call: TRBD2
v_call: TRBV10-3

cdr3_nt: TGTGCCAGCAGTTCGAGACTAGCGGGAGGGTCCTACAATGAGCAGTTCTTC
cdr3_aa: CASSSRLAGGSYNEQFF
clone_size: NA
j_call: TRBJ2-1
d_call: TRBD2
v_call: TRBV12-3/TRBV12-4

cdr3_nt: TGTGCCAGCAGTTCGGAGGGGCGGTACAATGAGCAGTTCTTC
cdr3_aa: CASSSEGRYNEQFF
clone_size: NA
j_call: TRBJ2-1
d_call: NA
v_call: TRBV12-3/TRBV12-4

cdr3_nt: TGTGCCAGCAGGATGACAGGGGGTGGTACTGAAGCTTTCTTT
cdr3_aa: CASRMTGGGTEAFF
clone_size: NA
j_call: TRBJ1-1
d_call: TRBD1
v_call: TRBV12-3/TRBV12-4

cdr3_nt: TGTGCCAGCAAAATAGCGGGGGGGAATGAGCAGTTCTTC
cdr3_aa: CASKIAGGNEQFF
clone_size: NA
j_call: TRBJ2-1
d_call: TRBD2
v_call: TRBV7-2

cdr3_nt: TGCAGTGCTGGAAACTGGACCGCATCACTCAACGGGCGGTTCTTC
cdr3_aa: CSAGNWTASLNGRFF
clone_size: NA
j_call: TRBJ2-1
d_call: NA
v_call: TRBV20-1

cdr3_nt: TGTGCCAGCAGTTTGGGGACTAGTTCCGCCGAGCAGTACTTC
cdr3_aa: CASSLGTSSAEQYF
clone_size: NA
j_call: TRBJ2-7
d_call: TRBD2
v_call: TRBV28

cdr3_nt: TGCAGTGCTAGCGGACAGGGTCTCCACAATGAGCAGTTCTTC
cdr3_aa: CSASGQGLHNEQFF
clone_size: NA
j_call: TRBJ2-1
d_call: TRBD1
v_call: TRBV20-1

cdr3_nt: TGCAGCGTCCAAAGCGGCTTTGGCGGGAGGGGAATTTCTGAGCAGTTCTTC
cdr3_aa: CSVQSGFGGRGISEQFF
clone_size: NA
j_call: TRBJ2-1
d_call: TRBD2
v_call: TRBV29-1

cdr3_nt: TGTGCCAGCAGTGAATTCTCTCCCGTATTCTCCTACAATGAGCAGTTCTTC
cdr3_aa: CASSEFSPVFSYNEQFF
clone_size: few
j_call: TRBJ2-1
d_call: NA
v_call: TRBV6-1

cdr3_nt: TGTGCCAGCAGTTACCGGGGACAGCGTTCCTACGAGCAGTACTTC
cdr3_aa: CASSYRGQRSYEQYF
clone_size: NA
j_call: TRBJ2-7
d_call: TRBD1
v_call: TRBV28

cdr3_nt: TGTGCCAGCAGCTCTTGGGCGGACACCATATATTTT
cdr3_aa: CASSSWADTIYF
clone_size: NA
j_call: TRBJ1-3
d_call: NA
v_call: TRBV7-2

cdr3_nt: TGTGCCAGCAGTTACTCCGAAAGGACAGGGACGAACACCGGGGAGCTGTTTTTT
cdr3_aa: CASSYSERTGTNTGELFF
clone_size: NA
j_call: TRBJ2-2
d_call: TRBD1
v_call: TRBV6-5

cdr3_nt: TGTGCCAGCAGTTTCACCAGGGGTCCGGGCTATGGCTACACCTTC
cdr3_aa: CASSFTRGPGYGYTF
clone_size: many
j_call: TRBJ1-2
d_call: NA
v_call: TRBV6-5

cdr3_nt: TGTGCCAGCAGCGTCAACCTAGGGGGAGACTATGGCTACACCTTC
cdr3_aa: CASSVNLGGDYGYTF
clone_size: NA
j_call: TRBJ1-2
d_call: NA
v_call: TRBV9

cdr3_nt: TGCAGCGTGGCCAGGAAATGGACAGACACTGAAGCTTTCTTT
cdr3_aa: CSVARKWTDTEAFF
clone_size: NA
j_call: TRBJ1-1
d_call: NA
v_call: TRBV29-1

cdr3_nt: TGTGCCACCAGCGGGGGGGAAGAGACCCAGTACTTC
cdr3_aa: CATSGGEETQYF
clone_size: NA
j_call: TRBJ2-5
d_call: TRBD2
v_call: TRBV15

cdr3_nt: TGCAGCGTTACTAGCTCCGGACAAGCAAATGAAAAACTGTTTTTT
cdr3_aa: CSVTSSGQANEKLFF
clone_size: NA
j_call: TRBJ1-4
d_call: NA
v_call: TRBV29-1

cdr3_nt: TGTGCCAGCTCACGACTGCCCTACGAGCAGTACTTC
cdr3_aa: CASSRLPYEQYF
clone_size: few
j_call: TRBJ2-7
d_call: NA
v_call: TRBV18

cdr3_nt: TGTGCCAGCAGTTTTGGGGGTGTTAGCAATCAGCCCCAGCATTTT
cdr3_aa: CASSFGGVSNQPQHF
clone_size: NA
j_call: TRBJ1-5
d_call: NA
v_call: TRBV12-3/TRBV12-4

cdr3_nt: TGCAGTGCTAGAGATCGGACTAGCGGGGTTAAAAGCTCCTACAATGAGCAGTTCTTC
cdr3_aa: CSARDRTSGVKSSYNEQFF
clone_size: few
j_call: TRBJ2-1
d_call: TRBD2
v_call: TRBV20-1

cdr3_nt: TGCAGTACCGACAGGGGAGAGACCCAGTACTTC
cdr3_aa: CSTDRGETQYF
clone_size: NA
j_call: TRBJ2-5
d_call: TRBD1
v_call: TRBV20-1

cdr3_nt: TGCGCCAGCACGAAGGTTACTAATGAAAAACTGTTTTTT
cdr3_aa: CASTKVTNEKLFF
clone_size: NA
j_call: TRBJ1-4
d_call: NA
v_call: TRBV10-2

cdr3_nt: TGCAGTGCTACGGGGAGCCCGTTCCTCGATGAGCAGTTCTTC
cdr3_aa: CSATGSPFLDEQFF
clone_size: many
j_call: TRBJ2-1
d_call: NA
v_call: TRBV20-1

cdr3_nt: TGTGCCAGCAGCTTAGAGGCCTTGAACACCGGGGAGCTGTTTTTT
cdr3_aa: CASSLEALNTGELFF
clone_size: NA
j_call: TRBJ2-2
d_call: NA
v_call: TRBV7-2

cdr3_nt: TGTGCCACCAGCAACAGAAAGTGGACGGATTTTTACAATGAGCAGTTCTTC
cdr3_aa: CATSNRKWTDFYNEQFF
clone_size: NA
j_call: TRBJ2-1
d_call: NA
v_call: TRBV15

cdr3_nt: TGTGCCAGCAGCTTAGAGCGACACCGTAATTCACCCCTCCACTTT
cdr3_aa: CASSLERHRNSPLHF
clone_size: once
j_call: TRBJ1-6
d_call: NA
v_call: TRBV7-8

cdr3_nt: TGTGCCAGCAAATGGGGACAGCTCGAGCAGTACTTC
cdr3_aa: CASKWGQLEQYF
clone_size: few
j_call: TRBJ2-7
d_call: TRBD1
v_call: TRBV28

cdr3_nt: TGTGCCACCAGTGATCGGGACAGGGAAAACACCGGGGAGCTGTTTTTT
cdr3_aa: CATSDRDRENTGELFF
clone_size: many
j_call: TRBJ2-2
d_call: TRBD1
v_call: TRBV24-1

cdr3_nt: TGCAGTGCTCGCCTACTGAGGTACAATGAGCAGTTCTTC
cdr3_aa: CSARLLRYNEQFF
clone_size: many
j_call: TRBJ2-1
d_call: NA
v_call: TRBV20-1

cdr3_nt: TGCAGTGCTAGAGATAGACTAGCGGACTACAATGAGCAGTTCTTC
cdr3_aa: CSARDRLADYNEQFF
clone_size: NA
j_call: TRBJ2-1
d_call: TRBD2
v_call: TRBV20-1

cdr3_nt: TGTGCCAGCAGCCCGGAACGGACACCGCCCTACGAGCAGTACTTC
cdr3_aa: CASSPERTPPYEQYF
clone_size: once
j_call: TRBJ2-7
d_call: NA
v_call: TRBV5-8

cdr3_nt: TGCGCCAGCAGGGCAACCACTGAAGCTTTCTTT
cdr3_aa: CASRATTEAFF
clone_size: few
j_call: TRBJ1-1
d_call: NA
v_call: TRBV5-1